There are a few counts of the clone carrying this T cell receptor (beta chain). These data are taken from a study of cytomegalovirus exposure and HLA in healthy donors. The data were produced by immunoSEQ multiplex PCR, yet TCRdb's version contains in-frame clones alone and is incomplete. The sample carries about 220,000 clones, roughly 83% recorded once. This receptor was taken from a woman aged 30 to 39 in good health and CMV-seropositive. Sequencing input: PBMCs.

The chain's CDR3 is CASSLAPGQGWTINGYTF. The CDR3 DNA follows: TGCGCCAGCAGCTTGGCTCCGGGACAGGGGTGGACGATCAATGGCTACACCTTC. The chain carries TRBV5-1 and TRBJ1-2; 10 positions agree with TRBD1. Germline CDR1 and CDR2: SGHRS and YFSETQ. The CDR3 is 18 residues long. Losses at the gene ends were 0 bases for V and 6 bases for J; bases not matched to a gene: 14.